Listed here are 8 T cell receptor beta chains from one sample, sequenced in a study of T-cell memory formation after mild COVID-19. Each CDR3 protein is one row after TCRdb ran MiXCR on the 5' RACE reads. This sample has about 350,000 distinct CDR3 sequences, with 12% to 15% found just once. The sequencing input was PBMCs or a T cell subset sorted from them (not recorded which). These receptors came from a man in his late teens or twenties who had mild COVID-19 (a few samples of this study predate the infection). Cell type and time point are not known.

The genes are TRBV6-1 and TRBJ1-5, with D possibly matching TRBD1 (6 bases). The CDR3 extends over 16 amino acids. Germline V lookup: CDR1 MNHNS, CDR2 SASEGT. The V and J ends lost 2 bases and 7 bases respectively, with 18 bases between them. CDR3 nucleotide sequence: TGTGCCAGCAGTGAATCTTACAGGGTCGGATTACAGCCCCAGCATTTT. Amino acids: CASSESYRVGLQPQHF.

V usage is TRBV7-6 and J usage is TRBJ1-2; TRBD1 aligns across 7 bases. J gave up 7 bases and V 1 base, and 6 bases lay outside the gene matches. The CDR3 loop spans 14 amino acids. In germline, CDR1 is SGHVS, CDR2 FNYEAQ. CDR3 amino acids: CASSLGQGGGGYTF. The CDR3 region has the DNA TGTGCCAGCAGCTTAGGACAGGGAGGCGGTGGCTACACCTTC.

This clonotype turned up a few times. The chain uses TRBV20-1 and TRBJ1-4; tentative D call: TRBD1 (6 bases). Germline V lookup: CDR1 DFQATT, CDR2 SNEGSKA (reference sequence). Trimming took off 4 bases at V and 6 bases at J, with 15 bases between the two ends. The CDR3 spans 14 residues. DNA of the CDR3: TGCAGTGCTATACAAGGGGGTTTCGATGAAAAACTGTTTTTT. It translates to CSAIQGGFDEKLFF.

This clonotype has only a few counts. V usage is TRBV12-3 or TRBV12-4 and J usage is TRBJ2-7; D is perhaps TRBD1 or TRBD2 (5 bases each). This CDR3 spans 15 amino acids. V lost 5 bases, J lost 2 bases, and 16 bases lay in between. CDR3 in amino acids: CASSPGRLTAYEQYF. The CDR3 DNA sequence: TGTGCCAGCAGTCCGGGACGCCTGACTGCCTACGAGCAGTACTTC.

This clonotype was seen only a few times. The chain carries TRBV7-2 and TRBJ1-1; D possibly corresponds to TRBD1 (6 bases). Germline values: CDR1 SGHTA, CDR2 FQGNSA. The CDR3 has 15 residues. Trimming cost V 6 bases and J 1 base, with 15 bases left between them. The DNA of the CDR3 is TGTGCCAGCAGATTAACAGGGTTTAAGAACACTGAAGCTTTCTTT. It translates to CASRLTGFKNTEAFF.

This clonotype was observed a few times. The rearrangement links TRBV14 to TRBJ1-2, with no clear D. Germline V gene sequence: CDR1 SGHDN, CDR2 FVKESK. The ends were cut back, 3 bases at V and 3 bases at J, with 14 bases in the middle. The CDR3 consists of 15 residues. The CDR3 here is CASSQIAVPYYGYTF. The CDR3, as DNA: TGTGCCAGCAGCCAGATCGCGGTCCCCTACTATGGCTACACCTTC.

V gene TRBV20-1 combines with J gene TRBJ2-2, with TRBD2 matching 16 bases. The CDR3 runs 19 residues. Germline loops: CDR1 DFQATT, CDR2 SNEGSKA (reference sequence). V was pared by 0 bases and J by 4 bases, with 8 bases of the junction left unmatched. The CDR3 loop reads CSARDTGTSGGVLTGELFF. For the CDR3, the DNA is TGCAGTGCTAGAGACACCGGGACTAGCGGGGGGGTCCTCACCGGGGAGCTGTTTTTT.

The chain is built from TRBV19 and TRBJ1-6; D is possibly TRBD1 (6 bases). In germline, CDR1 is LNHDA, CDR2 SQIVND (reference sequence). Deletions cut 4 bases from V and 7 bases from J, with 8 bases between. CDR3 length equals 13 residues. In DNA, the CDR3 is TGTGCCAGTAGTACCCAGGGGAATTCACCCCTCCACTTT. As protein: CASSTQGNSPLHF.